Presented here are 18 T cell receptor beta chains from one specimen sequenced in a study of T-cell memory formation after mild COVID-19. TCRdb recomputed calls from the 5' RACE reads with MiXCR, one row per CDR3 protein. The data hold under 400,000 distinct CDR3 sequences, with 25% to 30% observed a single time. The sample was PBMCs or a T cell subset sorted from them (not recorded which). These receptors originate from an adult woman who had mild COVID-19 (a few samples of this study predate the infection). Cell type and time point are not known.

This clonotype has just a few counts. This CDR3 reads CASSPGQGEDYGYTF. CDR3 bases: TGTGCCAGCAGCCCCGGACAGGGCGAAGACTATGGCTACACCTTC. The chain joins TRBV7-9 to TRBJ1-2, with 8 bases identical to TRBD1. Trimming took 5 bases from V and 3 from J; bases not matched to a gene: 8. CDR3 length equals 15 residues. Looked up from germline, CDR1 is SEHNR and CDR2 is FQNEAQ (reference sequence).

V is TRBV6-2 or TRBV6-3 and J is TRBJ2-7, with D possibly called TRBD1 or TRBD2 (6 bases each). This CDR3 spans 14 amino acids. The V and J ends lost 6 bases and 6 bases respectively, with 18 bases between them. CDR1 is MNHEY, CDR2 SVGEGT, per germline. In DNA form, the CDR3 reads TGTGCCAGCAGCCCCGGGGGCATGGTTAGCGAGCAGTACTTC. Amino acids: CASSPGGMVSEQYF.

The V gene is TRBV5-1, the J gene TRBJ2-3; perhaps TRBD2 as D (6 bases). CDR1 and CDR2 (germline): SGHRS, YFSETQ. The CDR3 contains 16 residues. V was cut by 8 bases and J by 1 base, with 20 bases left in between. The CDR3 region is CASRLGLPTGTDTQYF. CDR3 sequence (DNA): TGCGCCAGTCGATTGGGACTCCCAACGGGCACAGATACGCAGTATTTT.

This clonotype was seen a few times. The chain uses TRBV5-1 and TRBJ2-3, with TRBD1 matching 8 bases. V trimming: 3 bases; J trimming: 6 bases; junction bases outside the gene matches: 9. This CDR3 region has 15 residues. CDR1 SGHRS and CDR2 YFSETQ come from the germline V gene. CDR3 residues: CASSYGQGRTDTQYF. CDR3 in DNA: TGCGCCAGCAGCTACGGACAGGGTCGAACTGATACGCAGTATTTT.

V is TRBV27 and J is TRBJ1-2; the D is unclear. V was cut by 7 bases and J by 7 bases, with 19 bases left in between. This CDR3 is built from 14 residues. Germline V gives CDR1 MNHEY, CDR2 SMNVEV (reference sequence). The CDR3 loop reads CASTLSAGGGGYTF. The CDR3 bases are TGTGCCAGCACCCTGAGCGCAGGTGGAGGTGGCTACACCTTC.

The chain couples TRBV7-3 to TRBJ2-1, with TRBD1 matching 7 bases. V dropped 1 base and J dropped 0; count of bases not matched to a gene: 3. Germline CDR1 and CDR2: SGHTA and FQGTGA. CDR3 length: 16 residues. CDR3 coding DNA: TGTGCCAGCAGCTTAAGTAGGGACAGCTCCTACAATGAGCAGTTCTTC. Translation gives CASSLSRDSSYNEQFF.

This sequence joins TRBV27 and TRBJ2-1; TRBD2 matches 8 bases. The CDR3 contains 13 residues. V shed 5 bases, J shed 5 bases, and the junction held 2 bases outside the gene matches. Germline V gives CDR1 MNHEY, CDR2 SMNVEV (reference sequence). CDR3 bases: TGTGCCAGCAGTGCGGGACTAGACAATGAGCAGTTCTTC. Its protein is CASSAGLDNEQFF.

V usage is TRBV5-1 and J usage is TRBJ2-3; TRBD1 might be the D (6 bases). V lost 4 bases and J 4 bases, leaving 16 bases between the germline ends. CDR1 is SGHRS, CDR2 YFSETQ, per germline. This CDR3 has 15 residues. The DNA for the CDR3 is TGCGCCAGCAGCCTGTTGTTCCCAGGGGCAGATACGCAGTATTTT. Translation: CASSLLFPGADTQYF.

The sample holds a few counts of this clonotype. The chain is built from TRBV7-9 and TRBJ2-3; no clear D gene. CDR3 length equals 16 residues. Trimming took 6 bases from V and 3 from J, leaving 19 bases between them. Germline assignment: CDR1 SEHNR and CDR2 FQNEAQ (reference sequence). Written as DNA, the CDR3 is TGTGCCAGCAGACCCGCGAGAGCGTCTGGGACAGATACGCAGTATTTT. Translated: CASRPARASGTDTQYF.

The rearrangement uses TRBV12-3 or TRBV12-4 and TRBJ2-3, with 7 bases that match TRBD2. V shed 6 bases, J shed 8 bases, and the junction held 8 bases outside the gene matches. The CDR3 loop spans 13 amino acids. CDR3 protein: CASRISGAGTQYF. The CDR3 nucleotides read TGTGCCAGCAGGATAAGCGGGGCGGGTACGCAGTATTTT.

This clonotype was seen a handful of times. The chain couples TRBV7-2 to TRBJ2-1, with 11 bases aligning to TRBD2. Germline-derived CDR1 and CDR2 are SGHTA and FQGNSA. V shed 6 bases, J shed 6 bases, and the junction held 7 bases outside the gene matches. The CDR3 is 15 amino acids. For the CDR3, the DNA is TGTGCCAGCAGTTTTACTAGCGGGGGAAGCAATGAGCAGTTCTTC. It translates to CASSFTSGGSNEQFF.

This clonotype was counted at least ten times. The CDR3 region has the DNA TGTGCCAGCAGCCCTCGACTAGCGGGGACAGATACGCAGTATTTT. Protein sequence: CASSPRLAGTDTQYF. The rearrangement uses TRBV7-2 and TRBJ2-3; 11 bases align to TRBD2. Germline trimming cut 5 bases from V and 3 bases from J; bases unmatched to any gene: 4. Germline V gene sequence: CDR1 SGHTA, CDR2 FQGNSA. There are 15 residues in the CDR3.

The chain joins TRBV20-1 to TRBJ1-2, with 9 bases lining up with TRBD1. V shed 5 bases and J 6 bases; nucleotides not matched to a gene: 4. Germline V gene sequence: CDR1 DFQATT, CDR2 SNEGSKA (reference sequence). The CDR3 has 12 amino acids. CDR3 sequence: CSAPDRGNGYTF. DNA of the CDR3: TGCAGTGCTCCGGACAGGGGAAATGGCTACACCTTC.

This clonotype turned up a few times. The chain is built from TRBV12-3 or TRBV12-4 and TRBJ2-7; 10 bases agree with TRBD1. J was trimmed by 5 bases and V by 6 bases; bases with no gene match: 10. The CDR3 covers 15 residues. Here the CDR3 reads CASRSSGQGLNEQYF. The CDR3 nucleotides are TGTGCCAGCAGATCCTCGGGACAGGGGCTCAACGAGCAGTACTTC.

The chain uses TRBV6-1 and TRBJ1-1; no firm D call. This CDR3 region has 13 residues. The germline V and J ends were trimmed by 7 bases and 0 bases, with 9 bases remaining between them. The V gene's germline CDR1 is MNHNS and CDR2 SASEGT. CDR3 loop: CASTSQLNTEAFF. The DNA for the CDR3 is TGTGCCAGCACCAGCCAGTTGAACACTGAAGCTTTCTTT.

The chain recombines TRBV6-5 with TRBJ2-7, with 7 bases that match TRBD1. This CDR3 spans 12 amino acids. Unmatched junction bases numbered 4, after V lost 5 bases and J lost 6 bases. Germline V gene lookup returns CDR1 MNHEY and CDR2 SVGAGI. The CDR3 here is CASSHRGGEQYF. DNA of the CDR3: TGTGCCAGCAGTCACAGGGGTGGCGAGCAGTACTTC.

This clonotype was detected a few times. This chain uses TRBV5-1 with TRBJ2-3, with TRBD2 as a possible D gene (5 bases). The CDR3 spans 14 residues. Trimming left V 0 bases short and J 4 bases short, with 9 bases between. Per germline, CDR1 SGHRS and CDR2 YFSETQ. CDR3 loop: CASSLGPGSDTQYF. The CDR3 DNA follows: TGCGCCAGCAGCTTGGGGCCGGGATCAGATACGCAGTATTTT.

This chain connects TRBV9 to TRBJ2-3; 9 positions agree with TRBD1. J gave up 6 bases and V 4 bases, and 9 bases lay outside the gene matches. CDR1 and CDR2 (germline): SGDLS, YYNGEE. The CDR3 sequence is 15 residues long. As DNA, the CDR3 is TGTGCCAGCAGCCTCTCGACAGGGGGATCGGATACGCAGTATTTT. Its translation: CASSLSTGGSDTQYF. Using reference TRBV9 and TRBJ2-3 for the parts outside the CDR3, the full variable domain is DSGVTQTPKHLITATGQRVTLRCSPRSGDLSVYWYQQSLDQGLQFLIQYYNGEERAKGNILERFSAQQFPDLHSELNLSSLELGDSALYFCASSLSTGGSDTQYFGPGTRLTVL.